The T cell receptor (beta chain) described here comes from a study of metastatic and nonmetastatic thyroid tumors. Study as a whole: From malignant and benign thyroid patients, repertoires in blood and in tumor or nodule tissue were compared.

Trimming pared 4 bases from V and 8 bases from J, leaving 21 bases between. Germline CDR1 is MRHNA and CDR2 is SNTAGT. This CDR3 comprises 15 residues. This clone has a handful of counts. Its antigen is as yet unknown. Whole-study results and caveats: A significant increase in TCR beta diversity was reportedly seen in malignant thyroid tumors relative to benign nodules, in blood and tumor.

Patients underwent thyroid surgery, and none had received any treatment before it. Per the authors' pipeline: Differences in CDR3 between clinicopathological groups were drawn on to build a classifier intended to discriminate distant-metastatic papillary thyroid cancer patients. MiXCR re-clonotyped the PCR reads for TCRdb. The V and J calls were not made by the authors but by TCRdb's processing. The repertoire holds 16,000 or so clones, with roughly a quarter as singletons. This sequence joins TRBV6-4 and TRBJ2-7, with D possibly TRBD2 on 6 matching bases. The sample was tumor tissue. This sequence originates from a male donor with papillary thyroid cancer or a benign thyroid nodule (not recorded which). Some clones in this sample may be carry-over from other donors' samples. DNA of the CDR3: TGTGCCAGCAGTGGGAGACCTGGGCGGGGTGGCAAGCAGTACTTC. Residues: CASSGRPGRGGKQYF.